This entry lists 32 T cell receptor beta chains sequenced from one sample in a study of shared clonotypes between healthy human individuals. Only in-frame clones appear in the TCRdb table, and some are missing; sequencing was by immunoSEQ multiplex PCR. The sample has under 1,100,000 clones; approximately 72% are singletons. The specimen sequenced was memory CD4+ T cells sorted from blood. Specified subset: CD45RA-negative fraction. The receptors originated from a young man in good health.

This clone was found once. The chain uses TRBV14 and TRBJ2-3, with 10 bases matching TRBD2. The CDR3 extends over 18 amino acids. Per the germline V gene, CDR1 is SGHDN and CDR2 is FVKESK. Trimming at V came to 10 bases and at J to 4 bases, leaving 20 bases not matched to a gene. CDR3 loop: CATLRASGSRRGADTQYF. The CDR3 DNA sequence: TGTGCCACTCTGCGTGCTAGCGGGAGTCGGAGAGGCGCAGATACGCAGTATTTT.

This clone was observed many times. This chain links TRBV18 with TRBJ1-5; D gene uncertain. This CDR3 has 14 residues. CDR1 and CDR2 from the germline V gene are KGHSH and LQKENI. Trimming shortened V by 5 bases and J by 1 base, and 9 bases separated the two germline ends. The chain's CDR3 is CASSTTGSNQPQHF. Here the CDR3 DNA reads TGTGCCAGCTCAACCACGGGGAGCAATCAGCCCCAGCATTTT. Full variable domain (outside the CDR3, taken from reference TRBV18 and TRBJ1-5): NAGVMQNPRHLVRRRGQEARLRCSPMKGHSHVYWYRQLPEEGLKFMVYLQKENIIDESGMPKERFSAEFPKEGPSILRIQQVVRGDSAAYFCASSTTGSNQPQHFGDGTRLSIL.

The CDR3 sequence is CASRLNQGDTGELFF. CDR3 DNA sequence: TGTGCCAGCAGGTTAAATCAGGGGGACACCGGGGAGCTGTTTTTT. The gene calls are TRBV9 and TRBJ2-2; TRBD1 matches at 7 bases. Germline CDR1 is SGDLS and CDR2 is YYNGEE. J lost 3 bases, V lost 5 bases, and 7 bases had no gene match. The CDR3 runs 15 residues.

A single count supports this clone. V and J are TRBV5-1 and TRBJ2-7; no clear D gene. CDR1 SGHRS and CDR2 YFSETQ come from the germline V gene. The length of the CDR3 is 14 residues. V lost 4 bases to trimming and J lost 0 bases, with 11 bases between them. The CDR3 protein is CASSLSRISYEQYF. The CDR3 DNA reads TGCGCCAGCAGCCTATCGAGAATCTCCTACGAGCAGTACTTC.

For this clone: Other DNA sequences in the sample encode the same CDR3. The genes are TRBV18 and TRBJ1-5; no firm D call. CDR1 KGHSH and CDR2 LQKENI come from the germline V gene. V was clipped by 4 bases and J by 0 bases, with 4 bases between them. The CDR3 contains 13 residues. Here the CDR3 DNA reads TGTGCCAGCTCACGGGATAGCAATCAGCCCCAGCATTTT. Translated, it gives CASSRDSNQPQHF.

The V gene is TRBV6-6, the J gene TRBJ1-1; D remains unclear. Germline V gives CDR1 MNHNY, CDR2 SVGAGI (reference sequence). This CDR3 comprises 13 residues. Trimming shortened V by 5 bases and J by 5 bases, and 12 bases separated the two germline ends. Here the CDR3 reads CASSSNKGTEAFF. Written as DNA, the CDR3 is TGTGCCAGCAGTAGCAATAAGGGAACTGAAGCTTTCTTT.

This clone came up a few times. Other DNA sequences in this sample translate to the same CDR3. The rearrangement links TRBV19 to TRBJ2-3; possible D gene TRBD2, 6 bases. There are 15 residues in the CDR3. V lost 1 base to trimming and J lost 1 base, with 9 bases between them. The germline gives CDR1 LNHDA, CDR2 SQIVND (reference sequence). DNA for the CDR3: TGTGCCAGTAGTATAGCCGGGGGAGGCACAGATACGCAGTATTTT. Residues: CASSIAGGGTDTQYF. The variable domain in full, completed from reference TRBV19 and TRBJ2-3, reads DGGITQSPKYLFRKEGQNVTLSCEQNLNHDAMYWYRQDPGQGLRLIYYSQIVNDFQKGDIAEGYSVSREKKESFPLTVTSAQKNPTAFYLCASSIAGGGTDTQYFGPGTRLTVL.

The J gene is TRBJ1-1, the V gene TRBV6-6; 8 nucleotides line up with TRBD1. The germline V gene encodes CDR1 MNHNY and CDR2 SVGAGI (reference sequence). Trimming cost V 0 bases and J 4 bases; bases outside gene matches: 4. This CDR3 region has 15 residues. CDR3 DNA: TGTGCCAGCAGTTACTCCCTCGGACAGGGCACTGAAGCTTTCTTT. Translated, it gives CASSYSLGQGTEAFF.

The chain has TRBV6-4 and TRBJ2-1, with D perhaps given as TRBD1 or TRBD2 (6 bases each). Trimming cost V 0 bases and J 10 bases, with 10 bases left between them. The germline V gene has CDR1 MRHNA and CDR2 SNTAGT. The length of the CDR3 is 13 residues. CDR3: CASSDSLGGEQFF. In DNA, the CDR3 is TGTGCCAGCAGTGACTCGTTAGGGGGGGAGCAGTTCTTC.

A few counts support this clone. This sequence joins TRBV5-6 and TRBJ1-2, with 8 bases lining up with TRBD1. Trimming at V came to 4 bases and at J to 2 bases, leaving 7 bases not matched to a gene. This CDR3 is 15 amino acids long. Germline lookup yields CDR1 SGHDT and CDR2 YYEEEE. In DNA form, the CDR3 reads TGTGCCAGCAGCGCGGCAGGGGGCTCAAACTATGGCTACACCTTC. It codes for CASSAAGGSNYGYTF.

V usage is TRBV5-4 and J usage is TRBJ1-2; D perhaps matches TRBD1 (5 bases). Per the germline V gene, CDR1 is SGHNT and CDR2 is YYREEE (reference sequence). V dropped 0 bases and J dropped 2 bases, with 14 bases sitting between them. This CDR3 region has 16 residues. The CDR3 region has the DNA TGTGCCAGCAGCTTGGGAACGGAGGGGCTAAACTATGGCTACACCTTC. This translates into CASSLGTEGLNYGYTF. The whole variable domain, filled in from reference TRBV5-4 and TRBJ1-2, reads ETGVTQSPTHLIKTRGQQVTLRCSSQSGHNTVSWYQQALGQGPQFIFQYYREEENGRGNFPPRFSGLQFPNYSSELNVNALELDDSALYLCASSLGTEGLNYGYTFGSGTRLTVV.

This chain connects TRBV5-6 to TRBJ1-1; 8 bases are a match to TRBD1. From germline, CDR1 is SGHDT and CDR2 YYEEEE. The CDR3 is 12 amino acids. J was trimmed by 10 bases and V by 4 bases; bases with no gene match: 6. The CDR3 DNA follows: TGTGCCAGCAGCGTCCTAGACAGGGGAGCTTTCTTT. The encoded protein is CASSVLDRGAFF.

This chain connects TRBV6-1 to TRBJ1-1; a weak D match, TRBD1 (5 bases). The CDR3 has 19 amino acids. V gave up 2 bases and J gave up 11 bases, with 33 bases separating them. Germline V CDR1 and CDR2: MNHNS, SASEGT. In DNA form, the CDR3 reads TGTGCCAGCAGTGAATCCGGGACGGGCTTTCGTCTTAAGGCGAGTATCGCTTTCTTT. It specifies CASSESGTGFRLKASIAFF.

Remarks on this clone: Given a much more abundant clone one base away, this may be a read error. Other DNA sequences in this specimen translate into the identical CDR3. The gene calls are TRBV25-1 and TRBJ2-2; 7 bases fit TRBD2. V lost 8 bases, J lost 6 bases, and 18 bases stayed unmatched. CDR3 length equals 17 residues. Germline CDR1 and CDR2: MGHDK and SYGVNS. The chain's CDR3 is CASRGVGVRARAGELFF. The CDR3 bases are TGTGCCAGCCGGGGGGTGGGGGTAAGGGCGAGAGCCGGGGAGCTGTTTTTT.

This clone was seen a single time. This rearrangement joins TRBV5-1 to TRBJ2-3; 7 nucleotides match TRBD2. Losses at the gene ends were 2 bases for V and 2 bases for J; bases not matched to a gene: 11. The CDR3 has 17 amino acids. Germline CDR1 and CDR2: SGHRS and YFSETQ. The CDR3 nucleotides are TGCGCCAGCAGCTTAGGGACTATCCGCCCCGACACAGATACGCAGTATTTT. Translation gives CASSLGTIRPDTDTQYF. Combining the CDR3 with reference TRBV5-1 and TRBJ2-3 gives the whole variable domain KAGVTQTPRYLIKTRGQQVTLSCSPISGHRSVSWYQQTPGQGLQFLFEYFSETQRNKGNFPGRFSGRQFSNSRSEMNVSTLELGDSALYLCASSLGTIRPDTDTQYFGPGTRLTVL.

The chain is built from TRBV7-2 and TRBJ2-7; 9 positions agree with TRBD1. Germline V gene lookup returns CDR1 SGHTA and CDR2 FQGNSA. The CDR3 loop spans 15 amino acids. V dropped 5 bases and J dropped 2; count of bases not matched to a gene: 7. The CDR3 sequence: CASSRTGDSPYEQYF. DNA of the CDR3: TGTGCCAGCAGCCGGACAGGGGACTCACCCTACGAGCAGTACTTC.

The CDR3 DNA reads TGTGCCAGCAGCCGGGACAGTTTCGGTGAGCAGTTCTTC. Translating it yields CASSRDSFGEQFF. The rearrangement uses TRBV7-2 and TRBJ2-1; 7 bases are a match to TRBD1. Germline V gives CDR1 SGHTA, CDR2 FQGNSA. The junction had 7 bases not matched to a gene; V was cut back by 5 bases and J by 9 bases. This CDR3 has 13 residues.

This rearrangement joins TRBV7-2 to TRBJ1-4, with 9 bases identical to TRBD1. This CDR3 is 15 amino acids long. V dropped 3 bases and J dropped 6; count of bases not matched to a gene: 5. Germline CDR1 is SGHTA and CDR2 is FQGNSA. The CDR3 loop reads CASSFPGQGYEKLFF. In DNA, the CDR3 is TGTGCCAGCAGCTTCCCGGGACAGGGTTATGAAAAACTGTTTTTT.

The genes are TRBV5-4 and TRBJ2-1, with D possibly called TRBD1 or TRBD2 (7 bases each). Germline lookup yields CDR1 SGHNT and CDR2 YYREEE (reference sequence). The V end lost 4 bases, the J end lost 7 bases, and 15 bases lay between the germline ends. This CDR3 region has 14 residues. As DNA, the CDR3 is TGTGCCAGCAGCCCAGGGGGGGGGAAGAATGAGCAGTTCTTC. This gives the protein CASSPGGGKNEQFF.

This clone was counted ten times or more. The rearrangement links TRBV15 to TRBJ2-1, with TRBD1 matching 7 bases. The V gene end was trimmed by 5 bases and the J gene end by 5 bases; junction bases not matched to a gene: 6. Looked up from germline, CDR1 is LNHNV and CDR2 is YYDKDF (reference sequence). The CDR3 is 14 amino acids. The CDR3 region is CATSGWTGHNEQFF. The CDR3 region has the DNA TGTGCCACCAGCGGCTGGACAGGACACAATGAGCAGTTCTTC.

This clone was detected once. This rearrangement joins TRBV23-1 to TRBJ1-5, with TRBD1 as a possible D gene (5 bases). TRBV23-1 is an ORF, and what it does is uncertain. The CDR3 is 16 amino acids. V gave up 11 bases and J gave up 7 bases, with 27 bases separating them. Here the CDR3 reads CAYKNWTVGGTQPQHF. In DNA, the CDR3 is TGCGCCTATAAAAATTGGACCGTTGGAGGGACCCAGCCCCAGCATTTT.

This sequence joins TRBV5-6 and TRBJ1-1; no reliable D call. The CDR3 spans 17 residues. CDR1 and CDR2 (germline): SGHDT, YYEEEE. V lost 1 base, J lost 0 bases, and 16 bases lay in between. The CDR3 loop is CASSLITQPTMNTEAFF. The CDR3 DNA reads TGTGCCAGCAGCTTGATTACGCAGCCAACAATGAACACTGAAGCTTTCTTT.

The V gene is TRBV5-5, the J gene TRBJ2-7, with D perhaps matching TRBD2 (7 bases). The CDR3 is made up of 15 amino acids. Germline assignment: CDR1 SGHKS and CDR2 YYEKEE (reference sequence). V lost 6 bases and J 1 base, leaving 17 bases between the germline ends. The CDR3 here is CASTGGWTRSYEQYF. The CDR3 DNA sequence: TGTGCCAGCACCGGGGGCTGGACTAGATCCTACGAGCAGTACTTC.

With respect to this clone: The sample carries other DNA sequences with the same CDR3. This sequence joins TRBV18 and TRBJ2-5, with D possibly matching TRBD1 (6 bases). CDR1 is KGHSH and CDR2 is LQKENI in the germline V gene. Trimming removed 8 bases at V and 5 bases at J, with 12 bases between. CDR3 length: 12 residues. The CDR3, as DNA: TGTGCCAGCGGTACAGGGCAGGAGACCCAGTACTTC. Protein: CASGTGQETQYF.

The table lists this clone with many counts. V is TRBV11-2 and J is TRBJ1-1; 7 positions match TRBD1. CDR3 length equals 15 residues. The germline V gene has CDR1 SGHAT and CDR2 FQNNGV. V dropped 5 bases and J dropped 5; count of bases not matched to a gene: 11. The CDR3 here is CASSTRTGAETEAFF. CDR3 nucleotides: TGTGCCAGCAGCACCCGAACAGGGGCGGAAACTGAAGCTTTCTTT.

The chain has TRBV29-1 and TRBJ1-6; the D gene is possibly TRBD1 (5 bases). V lost 1 base, J lost 12 bases, and 16 bases lay in between. Germline V gene sequence: CDR1 SQVTM, CDR2 ANQGSEA. The CDR3 spans 14 residues. Here the CDR3 reads CSVEVGLNGGPLHF. DNA for the CDR3: TGCAGCGTTGAAGTCGGATTGAACGGGGGACCCCTCCACTTT.

The table lists this clone with a few counts. The chain has TRBV2 and TRBJ2-5; 7 bases match TRBD1. Per germline, CDR1 SNHLY and CDR2 FYNNEI. V shed 2 bases, J shed 5 bases, and the junction held 8 bases outside the gene matches. This CDR3 contains 15 residues. The CDR3 spells CASSEKNRGIETQYF. The CDR3 DNA sequence: TGTGCCAGCAGTGAAAAGAACAGGGGAATTGAGACCCAGTACTTC. Supplemented by reference TRBV2 and TRBJ2-5, the full variable domain reads EPEVTQTPSHQVTQMGQEVILRCVPISNHLYFYWYRQILGQKVEFLVSFYNNEISEKSEIFDDQFSVERPDGSNFTLKIRSTKLEDSAMYFCASSEKNRGIETQYFGPGTRLLVL.

The V call is TRBV14, the J call TRBJ1-1; D is ambiguous. The CDR3 contains 12 residues. Germline CDR1 and CDR2: SGHDN and FVKESK. V was cut by 3 bases and J by 2 bases, with 4 bases left in between. The CDR3 DNA sequence: TGTGCCAGCAGCCACCCAAACACTGAAGCTTTCTTT. The encoded protein is CASSHPNTEAFF.

This chain links TRBV7-2 with TRBJ2-7; 7 positions agree with TRBD1. The germline V gene has CDR1 SGHTA and CDR2 FQGNSA. The V and J ends lost 2 bases and 3 bases, in that order; junction bases with no gene match: 4. The CDR3 spans 14 residues. CDR3 sequence (DNA): TGTGCCAGCAGCTTAACGGGACAGCACTACGAGCAGTACTTC. Its translation is CASSLTGQHYEQYF. Looking up the rest from reference TRBV7-2 and TRBJ2-7 gives the full variable domain: GAGVSQSPSNKVTEKGKDVELRCDPISGHTALYWYRQSLGQGLEFLIYFQGNSAPDKSGLPSDRFSAERTGGSVSTLTIQRTQQEDSAVYLCASSLTGQHYEQYFGPGTRLTVT.

The chain combines TRBV30 with TRBJ2-3; 7 nucleotides align to TRBD2. Germline trimming cut 4 bases from V and 6 bases from J; bases unmatched to any gene: 7. The CDR3 covers 13 residues. Germline lookup yields CDR1 GTSNPN and CDR2 SVGIG (reference sequence). As DNA, the CDR3 is TGTGCCTGGATCGTGGGGGGGTCGGATACGCAGTATTTT. Protein product: CAWIVGGSDTQYF.

The chain is built from TRBV7-9 and TRBJ2-1; 14 nucleotides line up with TRBD2. CDR1 SEHNR and CDR2 FQNEAQ come from the germline V gene (reference sequence). With 1 base clipped from V and 9 bases from J, the junction kept 2 bases outside the gene matches. This CDR3 is built from 15 residues. This chain's CDR3 is CASSLEGLAGVEQFF. DNA of the CDR3: TGTGCCAGCAGCTTAGAGGGACTAGCGGGAGTTGAGCAGTTCTTC.

The chain couples TRBV19 to TRBJ2-3, with TRBD2 matching over 9 bases. V was clipped by 4 bases and J by 3 bases; unmatched bases: 5. This CDR3 comprises 15 residues. Germline-derived CDR1 and CDR2 are LNHDA and SQIVND (reference sequence). The CDR3 DNA follows: TGTGCCAGTAGTAGGGCGACTAGCGGAACAGATACGCAGTATTTT. Protein product: CASSRATSGTDTQYF.